These 20 T cell receptor beta chains were all obtained from the same sample, sequenced in a study of T cells in Graves' hyperthyroidism and ophthalmopathy. Template material for amplifying TCR beta CDR3 regions consisted of RNA transcripts. First-round RT-PCR of the TCR CDR3 relied on the HTBI primer set. Using its own MiXCR run on the multiplex PCR reads, TCRdb lists one record per CDR3 protein. The sample has some 800,000 distinct CDR3 sequences; more than 30% are singletons. Material: blood. These receptors were obtained from a man younger than 30 with Graves' hyperthyroidism.

This sequence joins TRBV7-2 and TRBJ1-5; 8 bases are shared with TRBD1. The CDR3 sequence is 15 residues long. Germline assignment: CDR1 SGHTA and CDR2 FQGNSA. Trimming at V came to 7 bases and at J to 4 bases, leaving 9 bases not matched to a gene. CDR3 amino acids: CASILLTGANQPQHF. In nucleotides, the CDR3 is TGTGCCAGCATCCTCCTGACAGGGGCAAATCAGCCCCAGCATTTT.

This clonotype was recorded many times. This rearrangement joins TRBV5-6 to TRBJ1-2; no clear D. CDR3 length: 13 amino acids. CDR1 SGHDT and CDR2 YYEEEE come from the germline V gene. Trimming cost V 4 bases and J 3 bases, with 10 bases left between them. CDR3 amino acids: CASSRQEYYGYTF. CDR3 nucleotide sequence: TGTGCCAGCAGCCGTCAAGAGTACTATGGCTACACCTTC.

Ten or more counts support this clonotype. The gene calls are TRBV7-2 and TRBJ1-1; 10 positions match TRBD1. Germline V gene sequence: CDR1 SGHTA, CDR2 FQGNSA. Trimming at V came to 5 bases and at J to 7 bases, leaving 7 bases not matched to a gene. There are 14 residues in the CDR3. As DNA, the CDR3 is TGTGCCAGCAGCATTGACAGGGGGCTGAATGAAGCTTTCTTT. It specifies CASSIDRGLNEAFF. Combining the CDR3 with reference TRBV7-2 and TRBJ1-1 gives the whole variable domain GAGVSQSPSNKVTEKGKDVELRCDPISGHTALYWYRQSLGQGLEFLIYFQGNSAPDKSGLPSDRFSAERTGGSVSTLTIQRTQQEDSAVYLCASSIDRGLNEAFFGQGTRLTVV.

This sequence joins TRBV19 and TRBJ2-2; 7 bases align to TRBD2. The CDR3 runs 16 residues. Looked up from germline, CDR1 is LNHDA and CDR2 is SQIVND (reference sequence). Trimming cost V 4 bases and J 5 bases; bases outside gene matches: 10. DNA for the CDR3: TGTGCCAGTAGTACTGCAGCGGGATTGGGTACCGGGGAGCTGTTTTTT. This translates into CASSTAAGLGTGELFF.

On this clonotype itself: One end of the junction does not line up with germline, which may come from a read error. The chain couples TRBV7-3 to TRBJ1-2; maybe TRBD1 (5 bases). The CDR3 covers 19 residues. Germline-derived CDR1 and CDR2 are SGHTA and FQGTGA. This CDR3 is CASRFSESIKQTVNYDYTF. CDR3 coding DNA: TGTGCCAGCAGGTTCAGCGAATCAATAAAACAGACAGTAAACTATGACTACACCTTC.

On this clonotype itself: This could be a read error, since a much larger clone is one nucleotide away. Likely a read error: the CDR3 ends without its conserved phenylalanine or tryptophan. This chain connects TRBV6-6 to TRBJ1-3, with TRBD1 as a possible D gene (5 bases). In germline, CDR1 is MNHNY, CDR2 SVGAGI (reference sequence). V lost 6 bases, J lost 2 bases, and 20 bases lay in between. The CDR3 contains 17 residues. CDR3 amino acids: CASSLALTRAAGNTIYS. In nucleotides, the CDR3 is TGTGCCAGCAGCTTAGCCCTCACCAGGGCGGCTGGAAACACCATATATTCT.

The J gene is TRBJ2-7, the V gene TRBV2; either TRBD1 or TRBD2 may fit D (6 bases each). The CDR3 spans 12 residues. The germline V gene has CDR1 SNHLY and CDR2 FYNNEI. The germline V and J ends were trimmed by 6 bases and 12 bases, with 18 bases remaining between them. CDR3 loop: CASSTFEGGRYF. The CDR3, as DNA: TGTGCCAGCAGCACTTTCGAGGGGGGTAGGTACTTC.

This chain joins TRBV28 and TRBJ2-7, with D hard to call. V lost 7 bases and J 6 bases, leaving 16 bases between the germline ends. The CDR3 runs 13 residues. Looked up from germline, CDR1 is MDHEN and CDR2 is SYDVKM. This CDR3 reads CASTTPPTGEQYF. In DNA, the CDR3 is TGTGCCAGCACTACCCCTCCCACGGGCGAGCAGTACTTC.

In its sample, this clonotype was seen a few times. The chain carries TRBV7-8 and TRBJ1-6; 11 bases fit TRBD1. Germline CDR1 reads SGHVS; CDR2 reads FQNEAQ. With V trimmed by 5 bases and J by 8 bases, 2 bases remained unmatched. CDR3 length: 14 amino acids. CDR3: CASSPDRGHSPLHF. The CDR3 DNA sequence: TGTGCCAGCAGCCCGGACAGGGGGCATTCACCCCTCCACTTT.

Ten or more counts support this clonotype. The V and J genes are TRBV25-1 and TRBJ1-1; 11 nucleotides match TRBD1. CDR3 length equals 14 residues. CDR1 MGHDK and CDR2 SYGVNS come from the germline V gene. V was clipped by 3 bases and J by 7 bases; unmatched bases: 4. CDR3 in amino acids: CASSDTGTGGEAFF. The CDR3, as DNA: TGTGCCAGCAGTGATACGGGGACAGGGGGTGAAGCTTTCTTT.

This clonotype was picked up a small number of times. This chain connects TRBV6-5 to TRBJ1-2; D is ambiguous. The CDR3 is made up of 14 amino acids. The V end was cut by 8 bases, the J end by 8 bases, with 21 bases between. Germline V gives CDR1 MNHEY, CDR2 SVGAGI. In DNA, the CDR3 is TGTGCCAGCGGGAAGGAGGCGTATCGGTCAGGCTACACCTTC. Translating gives CASGKEAYRSGYTF.

The rearrangement links TRBV5-4 to TRBJ1-6, with D possibly being TRBD1 (6 bases). Deletions cut 3 bases from V and 9 bases from J, with 13 bases between. Germline V gene sequence: CDR1 SGHNT, CDR2 YYREEE (reference sequence). CDR3 length: 14 amino acids. The CDR3 loop is CASSSAGGPSPLHF. CDR3 sequence (DNA): TGTGCCAGCAGCTCTGCCGGGGGGCCTTCACCCCTCCACTTT. Full variable domain (outside the CDR3, taken from reference TRBV5-4 and TRBJ1-6): ETGVTQSPTHLIKTRGQQVTLRCSSQSGHNTVSWYQQALGQGPQFIFQYYREEENGRGNFPPRFSGLQFPNYSSELNVNALELDDSALYLCASSSAGGPSPLHFGNGTRLTVT.

V usage is TRBV6-1 and J usage is TRBJ1-5; the D gene is possibly TRBD1 (5 bases). Germline V gives CDR1 MNHNS, CDR2 SASEGT. The CDR3 is 17 residues long. V was pared by 9 bases and J by 0 bases, with 21 bases between. The CDR3 spells CARCTGSSKNSNQPQHF. CDR3 sequence (DNA): TGTGCCAGGTGTACAGGTTCCTCGAAGAATAGCAATCAGCCCCAGCATTTT.

The chain has TRBV9 and TRBJ1-2; 10 bases match TRBD1. Trimming took 3 bases from V and 2 from J; bases not matched to a gene: 4. CDR1 and CDR2 (germline): SGDLS, YYNGEE. CDR3 length: 15 residues. The DNA of the CDR3 is TGTGCCAGCAGCGGATCGGGACAGGGGAACTATGGCTACACCTTC. Amino acids: CASSGSGQGNYGYTF.

This clonotype has only a few counts. V is TRBV5-4 and J is TRBJ1-1; D may be TRBD1 (6 bases). The CDR3 is made up of 14 amino acids. Looked up from germline, CDR1 is SGHNT and CDR2 is YYREEE (reference sequence). V was clipped by 0 bases and J by 7 bases, with 13 bases between them. CDR3 protein: CASSLADRKDEAFF. DNA for the CDR3: TGTGCCAGCAGCTTGGCCGACAGGAAGGATGAAGCTTTCTTT.

This clonotype was detected a few times. The chain employs TRBV6-1 and TRBJ1-5; unclear D gene. This CDR3 is 11 amino acids long. In germline, CDR1 is MNHNS, CDR2 SASEGT. Trimming stripped 8 bases from V and 4 bases from J, with 6 bases between. CDR3 sequence reads: CASPFNQPQHF. CDR3 DNA: TGTGCCAGCCCGTTTAATCAGCCCCAGCATTTT.

The rearrangement uses TRBV12-3 or TRBV12-4 and TRBJ1-3; tentatively, D is TRBD1 (5 bases). V dropped 6 bases and J dropped 0 bases, with 9 bases sitting between them. CDR3 length: 14 amino acids. The CDR3 DNA reads TGTGCCAGCAGCGGGACCTTCTCTGGAAACACCATATATTTT. Translating it yields CASSGTFSGNTIYF.

This clonotype was recorded many times. CDR3 nucleotide sequence: TGTGCCATCAGTGAGTCGAAGGACAGGGCGAACACTGAAGCTTTCTTT. It is translated as CAISESKDRANTEAFF. This sequence joins TRBV10-3 and TRBJ1-1, with TRBD1 matching over 8 bases. J was trimmed by 1 base and V by 0 bases; bases with no gene match: 4. There are 16 residues in the CDR3. Per the germline V gene, CDR1 is ENHRY and CDR2 is SYGVKD.

This clonotype was counted only a few times. V gene TRBV7-9 combines with J gene TRBJ2-2, with 9 bases matching TRBD1. CDR1 is SEHNR, CDR2 FQNEAQ, per germline (reference sequence). V lost 5 bases and J lost 4; bases outside the gene matches: 8. This CDR3 is 16 amino acids long. DNA of the CDR3: TGTGCCAGCAGCACGACAGGACAGGGGATCACCGGGGAGCTGTTTTTT. It codes for CASSTTGQGITGELFF.

The chain couples TRBV20-1 to TRBJ1-2; 7 bases agree with TRBD1. Per the germline V gene, CDR1 is DFQATT and CDR2 is SNEGSKA (reference sequence). CDR3 size: 12 residues. With 5 bases clipped from V and 5 bases from J, the junction kept 5 bases outside the gene matches. Written as DNA, the CDR3 is TGCAGTGCTTTCCAGGGGGGGTATGGCTACACCTTC. It encodes CSAFQGGYGYTF.